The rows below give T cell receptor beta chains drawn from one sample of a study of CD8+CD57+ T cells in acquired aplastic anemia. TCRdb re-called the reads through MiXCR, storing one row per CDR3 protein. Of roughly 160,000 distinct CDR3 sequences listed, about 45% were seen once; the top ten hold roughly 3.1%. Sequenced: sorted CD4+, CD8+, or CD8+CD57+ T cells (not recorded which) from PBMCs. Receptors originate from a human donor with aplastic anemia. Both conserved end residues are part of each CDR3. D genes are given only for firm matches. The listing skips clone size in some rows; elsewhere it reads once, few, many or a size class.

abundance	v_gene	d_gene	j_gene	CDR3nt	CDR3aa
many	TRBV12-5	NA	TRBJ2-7	TGTGCTAGTGGTTTGGCAAAGAGGGGATTCGACGAGCAGTACTTC	CASGLAKRGFDEQYF
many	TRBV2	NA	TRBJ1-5	TGTGCCAGCAGTGAGTGGCCGGTCAGCAATCAGCCCCAGCATTTT	CASSEWPVSNQPQHF
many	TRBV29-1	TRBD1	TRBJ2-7	TGCAGCGTTGGAGACAGGGGGCTACTTGGCTACGAGCAGTACTTC	CSVGDRGLLGYEQYF
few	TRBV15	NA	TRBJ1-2	TGTGCCACCAGCAGAGATCGAACAGGGTGGCCTCATGGCTACACCTTC	CATSRDRTGWPHGYTF
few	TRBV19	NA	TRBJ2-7	TGTGCCAGTAGTATACACGGGGCCTACGAGCAGTACTTC	CASSIHGAYEQYF
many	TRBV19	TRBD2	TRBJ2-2	TGTGCCAGTTATGGGACTAGTAGTCCCGCGGGGACCGGGGAGCTGTTTTTT	CASYGTSSPAGTGELFF
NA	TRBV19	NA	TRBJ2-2	TGTGCCAGTAGTATCGGGGGGCTGTTTTTT	CASSIGGLFF
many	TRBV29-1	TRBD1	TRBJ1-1	TGCAGCGTTCAGGACAGGGTCACTGAAGCTTTCTTT	CSVQDRVTEAFF
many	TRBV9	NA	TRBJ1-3	TGTGCCAGCAGCGTAGAAGGGGCGGCGGGAAACACCATATATTTT	CASSVEGAAGNTIYF
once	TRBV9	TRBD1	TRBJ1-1	TGTGCCAGCAGCGCCGGACAGGGGGTCGCAGCTTTCTTT	CASSAGQGVAAFF
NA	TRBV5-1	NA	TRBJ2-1	TGCGCCAGCAGCGGAGGCTCGACCCCTTCCAATGAGCAGTTCTTC	CASSGGSTPSNEQFF
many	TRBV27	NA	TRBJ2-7	TGTGCCACTGCAGTTGCCTACGAGCAGTACTTC	CATAVAYEQYF
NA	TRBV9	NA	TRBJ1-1	TGTGCCAGCGGGGAGGGAACTGAAGCTTTCTTT	CASGEGTEAFF
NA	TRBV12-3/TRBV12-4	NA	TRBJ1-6	TGTGCCAGCAGTTACACAGAAAATTCACCCCTCCACTTT	CASSYTENSPLHF
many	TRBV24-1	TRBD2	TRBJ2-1	TGTGCCACCAGTGGTAGCGGGGGCCGGGTTTCTGAGCAGTTCTTC	CATSGSGGRVSEQFF
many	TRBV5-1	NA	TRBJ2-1	TGCGCCAGCAGAAGGGATAATGAGCAGTTCTTC	CASRRDNEQFF
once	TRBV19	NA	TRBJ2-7	TGTGCCAGTAGTATGGGGGGGGGCGCCTACGAGCAGTACTTC	CASSMGGGAYEQYF
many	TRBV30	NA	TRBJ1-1	TGTGCCTGGAGGTGGACAGAGAACACTGAAGCTTTCTTT	CAWRWTENTEAFF
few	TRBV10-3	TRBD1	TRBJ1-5	TGTGCCATCAGTGAAGACAGGGTTAATCAGCCCCAGCATTTT	CAISEDRVNQPQHF
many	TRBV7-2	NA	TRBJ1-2	TGTGCCAGCAGCCCGGACAAGAACTATGGCTACACCTTC	CASSPDKNYGYTF
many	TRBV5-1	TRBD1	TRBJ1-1	TGCGCCAGCAGCTTATCACAGGGGAGGAACACTGAAGCTTTCTTT	CASSLSQGRNTEAFF
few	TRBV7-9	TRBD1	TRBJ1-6	TGTGCTAGCAGCGCAGGGGGATCACCCCTCCACTTT	CASSAGGSPLHF
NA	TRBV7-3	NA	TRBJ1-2	TGTGCCTCGGGAGGGGTGAACTATGGCTACACCTTC	CASGGVNYGYTF
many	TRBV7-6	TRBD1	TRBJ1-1	TGTGCCAGCAGCTCTCAGGGGGCCAGAACTGAAGCTTTCTTT	CASSSQGARTEAFF
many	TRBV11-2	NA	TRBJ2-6	TGTGCCAGCAGGGTGACAGGCGAGGGGTCTGGGGCCAACGTCCTGACTTTC	CASRVTGEGSGANVLTF